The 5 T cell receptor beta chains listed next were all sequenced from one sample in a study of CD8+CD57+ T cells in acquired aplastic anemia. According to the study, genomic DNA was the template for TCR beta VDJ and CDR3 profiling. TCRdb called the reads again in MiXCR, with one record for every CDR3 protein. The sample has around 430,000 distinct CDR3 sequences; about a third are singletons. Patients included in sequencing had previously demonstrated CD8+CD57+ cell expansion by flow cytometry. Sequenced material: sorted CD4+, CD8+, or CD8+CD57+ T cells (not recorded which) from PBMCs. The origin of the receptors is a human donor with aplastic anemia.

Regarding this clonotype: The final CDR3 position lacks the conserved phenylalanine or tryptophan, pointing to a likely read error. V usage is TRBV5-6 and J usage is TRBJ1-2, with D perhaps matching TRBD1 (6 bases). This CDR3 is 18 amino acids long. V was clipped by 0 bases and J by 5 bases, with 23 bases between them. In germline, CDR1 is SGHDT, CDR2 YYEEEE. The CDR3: CASSLARGAQPSRYGYTL. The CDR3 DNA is TGTGCCAGCAGCTTGGCGCGGGGGGCGCAGCCCAGTCGATATGGCTACACCCTC.

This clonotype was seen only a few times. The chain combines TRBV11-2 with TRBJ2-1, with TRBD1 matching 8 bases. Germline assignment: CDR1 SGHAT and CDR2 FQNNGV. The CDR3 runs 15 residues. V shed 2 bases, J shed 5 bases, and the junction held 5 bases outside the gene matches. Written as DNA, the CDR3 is TGTGCCAGCAGCTTATCAGGGGGCAGGAACAATGAGCAGTTCTTC. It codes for CASSLSGGRNNEQFF.

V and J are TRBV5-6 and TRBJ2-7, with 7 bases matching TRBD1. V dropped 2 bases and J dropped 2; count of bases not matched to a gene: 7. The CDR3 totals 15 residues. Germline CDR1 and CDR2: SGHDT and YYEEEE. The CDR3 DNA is TGTGCCAGCAGCTTAGGGGGCTTGGGACCCTACGAGCAGTACTTC. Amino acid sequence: CASSLGGLGPYEQYF.

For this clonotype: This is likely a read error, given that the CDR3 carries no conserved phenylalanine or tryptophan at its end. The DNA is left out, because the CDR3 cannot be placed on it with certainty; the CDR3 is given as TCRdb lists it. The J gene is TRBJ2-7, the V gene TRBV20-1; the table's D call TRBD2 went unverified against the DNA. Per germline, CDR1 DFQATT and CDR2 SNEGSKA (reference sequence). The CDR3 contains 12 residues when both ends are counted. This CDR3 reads CSARATSGGNYY.

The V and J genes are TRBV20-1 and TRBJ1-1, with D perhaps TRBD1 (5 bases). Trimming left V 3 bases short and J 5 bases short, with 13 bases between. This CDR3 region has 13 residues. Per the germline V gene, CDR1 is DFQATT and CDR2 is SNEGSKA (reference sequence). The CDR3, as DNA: TGCAGTGCTAGTCTGAGGGGAGGAACTGAAGCTTTCTTT. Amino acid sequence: CSASLRGGTEAFF.